The 29 T cell receptor beta chains below all came from one sample that was sequenced in a study of blood T cell repertoires in COVID-19. Only in-frame clones appear in the TCRdb table, and some are missing; sequencing was by immunoSEQ multiplex PCR. This table has more than 85,000 clones, around 87% appearing once. The sequenced material came from peripheral blood. These receptors were taken from a human donor in a cohort sampled during active COVID-19.

The chain combines TRBV15 with TRBJ1-5; TRBD1 matches 7 bases. The CDR3 runs 15 residues. Germline V gene sequence: CDR1 LNHNV, CDR2 YYDKDF (reference sequence). With 3 bases clipped from V and 7 bases from J, the junction kept 9 bases outside the gene matches. CDR3 coding DNA: TGTGCCACCAGCAGTCCGCAGGGGGGTCCCCAGCCCCAGCATTTT. Protein sequence: CATSSPQGGPQPQHF.

This chain connects TRBV27 to TRBJ2-1; 10 bases match TRBD2. Germline V gene sequence: CDR1 MNHEY, CDR2 SMNVEV (reference sequence). This CDR3 has 17 residues. The J segment lost 6 bases and the V segment lost 7 bases, leaving 15 bases of the junction unmatched. As DNA, the CDR3 is TGTGCCAGCATTGGGCTAGCGGGGGACCCTAAGCGCAATGAGCAGTTCTTC. Translated, it gives CASIGLAGDPKRNEQFF.

The chain has TRBV4-2 and TRBJ1-2; D is undetermined. Germline V gene lookup returns CDR1 LGHNA and CDR2 YNFKEQ. V was shortened by 1 base and J by 5 bases, with 5 bases between the two germline ends. CDR3 length equals 12 residues. The CDR3 loop reads CASSQAPYGYTF. CDR3 sequence (DNA): TGTGCCAGCAGCCAAGCCCCATATGGCTACACCTTC.

This clone turned up a few times. The chain joins TRBV2 to TRBJ1-5; D uncertain. V was clipped by 6 bases and J by 2 bases, with 11 bases between them. CDR1 is SNHLY and CDR2 is FYNNEI in the germline V gene. CDR3 size: 14 residues. The DNA for the CDR3 is TGTGCCAGCAGCCGCGGCGGCCGCAATCAGCCCCAGCATTTT. This translates into CASSRGGRNQPQHF.

The V gene is TRBV12-3 or TRBV12-4, the J gene TRBJ1-6; no clear D gene. This CDR3 is 12 amino acids long. V lost 6 bases, J lost 8 bases, and 8 bases lay in between. The CDR3 DNA follows: TGTGCCAGCAGACAGTCGGATTCACCCCTCCACTTT. Encoded protein: CASRQSDSPLHF.

The chain is built from TRBV27 and TRBJ1-1, with D unresolved. CDR3 length equals 14 residues. Germline V gene data show CDR1 as MNHEY and CDR2 as SMNVEV (reference sequence). V dropped 0 bases and J dropped 5 bases, with 10 bases sitting between them. The CDR3 protein is CASSLSMVGTEAFF. CDR3 coding DNA: TGTGCCAGCAGTTTATCCATGGTCGGGACTGAAGCTTTCTTT.

This clone was seen only a few times. This rearrangement joins TRBV27 to TRBJ2-7; D remains unclear. The CDR3 has 13 amino acids. The V end was cut by 6 bases, the J end by 1 base, with 10 bases between. Germline lookup yields CDR1 MNHEY and CDR2 SMNVEV (reference sequence). CDR3 protein: CASSRFGSYEQYF. The DNA for the CDR3 is TGTGCCAGCAGCCGATTCGGGTCCTACGAGCAGTACTTC.

This clone was counted between two and nine times. The chain combines TRBV12-5 with TRBJ1-1; TRBD1 is a possible D gene (6 bases). The CDR3 contains 14 residues. V lost 5 bases to trimming and J lost 4 bases, with 14 bases between them. From germline, CDR1 is LGHNT and CDR2 FRNRAP. DNA for the CDR3: TGTGCTAGTGGTCGGACAGAATTGGGCACTGAAGCTTTCTTT. Encoded protein: CASGRTELGTEAFF.

The chain links TRBV15 to TRBJ2-7; the D is unclear. The germline V gene has CDR1 LNHNV and CDR2 YYDKDF (reference sequence). Trimming removed 1 base at V and 2 bases at J, with 12 bases between. The CDR3 is made up of 15 amino acids. CDR3 sequence: CATSRVSKPPYEQYF. The DNA of the CDR3 is TGTGCCACCAGCAGAGTATCGAAGCCTCCCTACGAGCAGTACTTC. The variable domain in full, with the rest retrieved from reference TRBV15 and TRBJ2-7, is DAMVIQNPRYQVTQFGKPVTLSCSQTLNHNVMYWYQQKSSQAPKLLFHYYDKDFNNEADTPDNFQSRRPNTSFCFLDIRSPGLGDTAMYLCATSRVSKPPYEQYFGPGTRLTVT.

This chain connects TRBV9 to TRBJ2-3, with 9 positions matching TRBD2. Trimming removed 0 bases from V and 2 bases from J; junction bases left unmatched: 4. Germline CDR1 reads SGDLS; CDR2 reads YYNGEE. The CDR3 covers 16 residues. The CDR3: CASSVEWGLATDTQYF. The CDR3, as DNA: TGTGCCAGCAGCGTAGAGTGGGGACTAGCCACAGATACGCAGTATTTT.

The V and J genes are TRBV5-1 and TRBJ2-1, with TRBD2 identical over 8 bases. The germline CDR1 and CDR2 sequences are SGHRS and YFSETQ. This CDR3 contains 15 residues. V lost 0 bases to trimming and J lost 5 bases; unmatched junction nucleotides: 4. The CDR3 nucleotides read TGCGCCAGCAGCTTGGTCGGGGGGGCCGACAATGAGCAGTTCTTC. It yields the protein CASSLVGGADNEQFF.

The chain is built from TRBV5-5 and TRBJ2-7; no reliable D call. Germline V gene lookup returns CDR1 SGHKS and CDR2 YYEKEE (reference sequence). CDR3 size: 16 residues. Trimming cost V 4 bases and J 0 bases, with 17 bases left between them. The CDR3 loop reads CASSIERSPNSYEQYF. The CDR3 DNA reads TGTGCCAGCAGCATCGAGCGCTCGCCAAACTCCTACGAGCAGTACTTC.

This clone was seen a handful of times. The gene calls are TRBV7-2 and TRBJ1-5, with 7 nucleotides matching TRBD1. The length of the CDR3 is 15 residues. Germline CDR1 SGHTA, CDR2 FQGNSA. The V gene end was trimmed by 5 bases and the J gene end by 10 bases; junction bases not matched to a gene: 14. The CDR3 DNA follows: TGTGCCAGCAGCCCCGAGGGGGCTACAGCGATCCCCCAGCATTTT. Its protein is CASSPEGATAIPQHF.

This chain uses TRBV5-4 with TRBJ2-2; 9 positions agree with TRBD2. Per germline, CDR1 SGHNT and CDR2 YYREEE (reference sequence). Trimming cost V 4 bases and J 0 bases; bases outside gene matches: 4. CDR3 size: 16 residues. In nucleotides, the CDR3 is TGTGCCAGCAGCCGACTAGCGGAAACGAACACCGGGGAGCTGTTTTTT. Encoded protein: CASSRLAETNTGELFF.

The chain recombines TRBV6-6 with TRBJ2-3; D might be TRBD2 (6 bases). Looked up from germline, CDR1 is MNHNY and CDR2 is SVGAGI (reference sequence). V was trimmed by 9 bases and J by 3 bases, leaving 13 bases between them. The CDR3 contains 13 residues. In nucleotides, the CDR3 is TGTGCCAGTAGCGGCCTCGGGACAGATACGCAGTATTTT. Protein: CASSGLGTDTQYF.

This chain joins TRBV4-2 and TRBJ1-2; TRBD1 matches 9 bases. Germline CDR1 is LGHNA and CDR2 is YNFKEQ. The CDR3 loop spans 15 amino acids. J lost 6 bases, V lost 2 bases, and 7 bases had no gene match. CDR3 in amino acids: CASSQTRDRDDGYTF. CDR3 sequence (DNA): TGTGCCAGCAGCCAAACCCGGGACAGGGACGATGGCTACACCTTC.

This clone was counted a few times. This chain uses TRBV11-2 with TRBJ1-5; TRBD1 matches at 7 bases. Germline trimming cut 5 bases from V and 3 bases from J; bases unmatched to any gene: 4. Germline loops: CDR1 SGHAT, CDR2 FQNNGV. There are 14 residues in the CDR3. CDR3 nucleotides: TGTGCCAGCAGCACGACAGGGATCAATCAGCCCCAGCATTTT. It specifies CASSTTGINQPQHF.

The chain combines TRBV7-8 with TRBJ1-2; TRBD1 agrees at 9 bases. This CDR3 has 15 residues. Germline V gene sequence: CDR1 SGHVS, CDR2 FQNEAQ. Trimming removed 5 bases from V and 2 bases from J; junction bases left unmatched: 6. The CDR3 spells CASSIPGQGNYGYTF. Here the CDR3 DNA reads TGTGCCAGCAGCATACCGGGACAGGGCAACTATGGCTACACCTTC.

This clone was seen only a few times. This chain links TRBV3-1 (or the pseudogene TRBV3-2) with TRBJ1-5, with 10 bases lining up with TRBD1. The CDR3 length is 14 residues. Unmatched junction bases numbered 3, after V lost 4 bases and J lost 6 bases. Looked up from germline, CDR1 is LGHDT and CDR2 is YNNKEL (reference sequence). For the CDR3, the DNA is TGTGCCAGCAGCCGGGACAGGGGAGGTCAGCCCCAGCATTTT. Its protein is CASSRDRGGQPQHF.

V and J are TRBV7-2 and TRBJ2-6, with 7 positions matching TRBD1. J was trimmed by 1 base and V by 5 bases; bases with no gene match: 11. The CDR3 has 18 amino acids. Germline assignment: CDR1 SGHTA and CDR2 FQGNSA. CDR3 in amino acids: CASSPRGQAYSGANVLTF. The DNA of the CDR3 is TGTGCCAGCAGCCCCCGCGGACAGGCATATTCTGGGGCCAACGTCCTGACTTTC.

This clone was picked up a small number of times. V gene TRBV5-5 combines with J gene TRBJ2-7, with 7 bases identical to TRBD2. CDR3 size: 13 residues. With V trimmed by 3 bases and J by 6 bases, 6 bases remained unmatched. Germline V CDR1 and CDR2: SGHKS, YYEKEE (reference sequence). DNA of the CDR3: TGTGCCAGCAGCTCCGCCGGGACTATCGAGCAGTACTTC. Translating it yields CASSSAGTIEQYF.

The chain employs TRBV7-3 and TRBJ2-1; TRBD1 agrees at 8 bases. The CDR3 has 15 amino acids. Germline values: CDR1 SGHTA, CDR2 FQGTGA. J lost 10 bases, V lost 1 base, and 9 bases had no gene match. CDR3 sequence (DNA): TGTGCCAGCAGCTTAAAAAGGGACAGGATGGGCGAGCAGTTCTTC. This sequence encodes CASSLKRDRMGEQFF.

As DNA, the CDR3 is TGTGCCAGCAGTGAATGGAGGGGGCTGAGCAATCAGCCCCAGCATTTT. Protein: CASSEWRGLSNQPQHF. This sequence joins TRBV6-1 and TRBJ1-5; TRBD1 matches at 7 bases. Unmatched junction bases numbered 5, after V lost 2 bases and J lost 1 base. In germline, CDR1 is MNHNS, CDR2 SASEGT. The CDR3 is made up of 16 amino acids.

The V gene is TRBV5-1, the J gene TRBJ1-1; D gene ambiguous. V was shortened by 4 bases and J by 0 bases, with 16 bases between the two germline ends. Germline loops: CDR1 SGHRS, CDR2 YFSETQ. CDR3 length: 16 residues. CDR3 sequence: CASSPDPGVMNTEAFF. The CDR3 DNA reads as TGCGCCAGCAGCCCGGACCCGGGAGTGATGAACACTGAAGCTTTCTTT.

V usage is TRBV27 and J usage is TRBJ1-1; no reliable D call. The CDR3 covers 13 residues. The germline V gene has CDR1 MNHEY and CDR2 SMNVEV (reference sequence). The V and J ends lost 5 bases and 0 bases respectively, with 7 bases between them. As DNA, the CDR3 is TGTGCCAGCAGTGTTTCGGTGAACACTGAAGCTTTCTTT. As protein: CASSVSVNTEAFF.

In its sample, this clone was seen once. This chain links TRBV28 with TRBJ1-3, with D unresolved. The CDR3 has 14 amino acids. Trimming took 5 bases from V and 0 from J, leaving 8 bases between them. The germline gives CDR1 MDHEN, CDR2 SYDVKM. CDR3 amino acids: CASSPWSSGNTIYF. DNA of the CDR3: TGTGCCAGCAGTCCCTGGAGCTCTGGAAACACCATATATTTT. The full variable domain, rest sourced from reference TRBV28 and TRBJ1-3, is DVKVTQSSRYLVKRTGEKVFLECVQDMDHENMFWYRQDPGLGLRLIYFSYDVKMKEKGDIPEGYSVSREKKERFSLILESASTNQTSMYLCASSPWSSGNTIYFGEGSWLTVV.

The chain couples TRBV28 to TRBJ1-1; 10 bases line up with TRBD1. The germline V gene encodes CDR1 MDHEN and CDR2 SYDVKM. There are 15 residues in the CDR3. V lost 6 bases, J lost 3 bases, and 7 bases stayed unmatched. The CDR3 DNA follows: TGTGCCAGCAGCGAGCGGACAGGGGGACACACTGAAGCTTTCTTT. It translates to CASSERTGGHTEAFF.

This clone appeared a single time. The chain joins TRBV11-2 to TRBJ2-3; D not resolved. This CDR3 comprises 13 residues. Trimming took off 5 bases at V and 9 bases at J, with 15 bases between the two ends. The V gene's germline CDR1 is SGHAT and CDR2 FQNNGV. The CDR3 DNA follows: TGTGCCAGCAGCGCCGCCGAAATCGGGACGCAGTATTTT. Its translation: CASSAAEIGTQYF. The full variable domain, rest sourced from reference TRBV11-2 and TRBJ2-3, is EAGVAQSPRYKIIEKRQSVAFWCNPISGHATLYWYQQILGQGPKLLIQFQNNGVVDDSQLPKDRFSAERLKGVDSTLKIQPAKLEDSAVYLCASSAAEIGTQYFGPGTRLTVL.

The rearrangement joins TRBV15 to TRBJ1-4, with D possibly matching TRBD1 (6 bases). V shed 3 bases and J shed 7 bases, with 12 bases lying between them. Germline V gene data show CDR1 as LNHNV and CDR2 as YYDKDF (reference sequence). The CDR3 consists of 14 residues. The CDR3 protein is CATSRDRGAEKLFF. In DNA, the CDR3 is TGTGCCACCAGCAGGGACCGGGGGGCTGAAAAACTGTTTTTT. The whole variable domain, filled in from reference TRBV15 and TRBJ1-4, reads DAMVIQNPRYQVTQFGKPVTLSCSQTLNHNVMYWYQQKSSQAPKLLFHYYDKDFNNEADTPDNFQSRRPNTSFCFLDIRSPGLGDTAMYLCATSRDRGAEKLFFGSGTQLSVL.